These 2 T cell receptor beta chains were sequenced from one sample in a study of shared clonotypes between healthy human individuals. Repertoires were generated with immunoSEQ multiplex PCR, while TCRdb's copy carries only in-frame clones and drops some. The sample consists of about a million clones, roughly 77% of them appearing once. Sample: memory CD4+ T cells from PBMCs. Subset here: CD45RA-negative fraction. Receptors were obtained from a man younger than 35 in good health. Some clones in this sample may be carry-over from other donors' samples.

The chain employs TRBV7-2 and TRBJ2-5; D ambiguous. The CDR3 contains 13 residues. V was pared by 0 bases and J by 5 bases, with 7 bases between. CDR1 SGHTA and CDR2 FQGNSA come from the germline V gene. DNA for the CDR3: TGTGCCAGCAGCTTAGCGTATAGGGAGACCCAGTACTTC. This sequence encodes CASSLAYRETQYF. The variable domain in full, with the rest retrieved from reference TRBV7-2 and TRBJ2-5, is GAGVSQSPSNKVTEKGKDVELRCDPISGHTALYWYRQSLGQGLEFLIYFQGNSAPDKSGLPSDRFSAERTGGSVSTLTIQRTQQEDSAVYLCASSLAYRETQYFGPGTRLLVL.

This clone was seen once. The chain links TRBV29-1 to TRBJ1-1, with D unclear. The germline V gene encodes CDR1 SQVTM and CDR2 ANQGSEA. Deletions cut 7 bases from V and 8 bases from J, with 11 bases between. The CDR3 runs to 10 residues. This chain's CDR3 is CSAITEEAFF. CDR3 coding DNA: TGCAGCGCTATAACAGAGGAAGCTTTCTTT.